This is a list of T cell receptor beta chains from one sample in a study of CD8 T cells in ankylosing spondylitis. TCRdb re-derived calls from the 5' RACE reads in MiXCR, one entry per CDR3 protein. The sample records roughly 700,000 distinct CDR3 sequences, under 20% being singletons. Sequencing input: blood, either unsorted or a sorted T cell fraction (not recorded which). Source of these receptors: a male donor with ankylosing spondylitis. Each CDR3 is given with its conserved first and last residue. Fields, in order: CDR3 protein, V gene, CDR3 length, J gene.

CASSYSDGPGELFF,TRBV6-2/TRBV6-3,14,TRBJ2-2
CSAFGTGFTDTQYF,TRBV20-1,14,TRBJ2-3
CASRVAATYEQYF,TRBV11-2,13,TRBJ2-7
CASSRGAIGHEQFF,TRBV7-9,14,TRBJ2-1
CASILADRNSGANVLTF,TRBV7-9,17,TRBJ2-6
CASSWGHENTGELFF,TRBV5-1,15,TRBJ2-2
CASIQRGKPLHF,TRBV6-1,12,TRBJ1-6
CASSPVVARGFSYNEQFF,TRBV18,18,TRBJ2-1
CASSGRSGELFF,TRBV12-3/TRBV12-4,12,TRBJ2-2
CSARGGTGGSNSPLHF,TRBV20-1,16,TRBJ1-6
CASSLAGAFTDTQYF,TRBV7-9,15,TRBJ2-3
CASAVGSRLYEQYF,TRBV28,14,TRBJ2-7
CASRRLGFSDTQYF,TRBV12-3/TRBV12-4,14,TRBJ2-3
CASSFDTGGGQPQHF,TRBV7-9,15,TRBJ1-5
CSASGGLAGGKSYEQYF,TRBV20-1,17,TRBJ2-7
CASSPRVPYQETQYF,TRBV11-2,15,TRBJ2-5
CASSHGTSGLTGELFF,TRBV12-3/TRBV12-4,16,TRBJ2-2
CASSLGGGRNTIYF,TRBV2,14,TRBJ1-3
CASSLGGLVPDTQYF,TRBV7-9,15,TRBJ2-3
CASSPRQANTGELFF,TRBV7-2,15,TRBJ2-2
CASSLERSGANVLTF,TRBV12-3/TRBV12-4,15,TRBJ2-6
CATSDPGRETQYF,TRBV24-1,13,TRBJ2-5
CASSVTVGRAKNIQYF,TRBV5-1,16,TRBJ2-4
CASSPPRNEQFF,TRBV7-8,12,TRBJ2-1
CASSQDWAGDGYTF,TRBV3-1,14,TRBJ1-2
CASSSGSRGALNEQFF,TRBV7-3,16,TRBJ2-1
CASSKLAGGQETQYF,TRBV5-1,15,TRBJ2-5
CSLNDPRSTDTQYF,TRBV20-1,14,TRBJ2-3
CASSTPPSRRSKGGYTF,TRBV12-3/TRBV12-4,17,TRBJ1-2
CSARDNFLGLTNEKLFF,TRBV20-1,17,TRBJ1-4
CASSPRGTGGYLGYTF,TRBV4-1,16,TRBJ1-2
CSVEVPGTAYGYTF,TRBV29-1,14,TRBJ1-2